This is a list of T cell receptor beta chains from one sample in a study of response to subunit inactivated influenza vaccine. TCRdb re-called the RT-PCR reads with MiXCR, one entry per CDR3 protein. This sample has hundreds of thousands of distinct CDR3 sequences; approximately 18% occur once, and the top ten carry roughly 10%. The material sequenced was PBMCs from blood, taken 4 to 6 days after vaccination. These receptors were collected from a man in his fifties who received an inactivated influenza vaccine. Each CDR3 is given with its conserved first and last residue. Each record gives: V gene, J gene, D gene, clone size, CDR3 DNA, CDR3 protein. D genes are given only for firm matches. The listing skips clone size in some rows; elsewhere it reads once, few, many or a size class.

V gene: TRBV12-3/TRBV12-4
J gene: TRBJ2-1
D gene: .
clone size: few
CDR3 DNA: TGTGCCAGCAGTTTAGTCGGGTACAGTTACAATGAGCAGTTCTTC
CDR3 protein: CASSLVGYSYNEQFF

V gene: TRBV7-8
J gene: TRBJ1-1
D gene: TRBD1
clone size: few
CDR3 DNA: TGTGCCAGCAGCTTCGACAGGGCGAACACTGAAGCTTTCTTT
CDR3 protein: CASSFDRANTEAFF

V gene: TRBV11-3
J gene: TRBJ2-1
D gene: .
clone size: .
CDR3 DNA: TGTGCCAGCAGCCCGCGACCGGGATCCTACAATGAGCAGTTCTTC
CDR3 protein: CASSPRPGSYNEQFF

V gene: TRBV9
J gene: TRBJ2-5
D gene: TRBD2
clone size: few
CDR3 DNA: TGTGCCAGCAGCGTAGAAACTAGCGGCCAAGAGACCCAGTACTTC
CDR3 protein: CASSVETSGQETQYF

V gene: TRBV7-8
J gene: TRBJ2-7
D gene: .
clone size: .
CDR3 DNA: TGTGTCAGCAGCTTAGCGACGGGACCCTATTACGAGCAGTACTTC
CDR3 protein: CVSSLATGPYYEQYF

V gene: TRBV6-5
J gene: TRBJ2-7
D gene: .
clone size: .
CDR3 DNA: TGTGCCAGCAGTTATTATCTTGCGGTTGGCGGCGAGCAGTACTTC
CDR3 protein: CASSYYLAVGGEQYF

V gene: TRBV7-2
J gene: TRBJ2-5
D gene: .
clone size: .
CDR3 DNA: TGTGCCAGCAGCTTAGTGACAGGAGGGGTAAAAGAGACCCAGTACTTC
CDR3 protein: CASSLVTGGVKETQYF

V gene: TRBV28
J gene: TRBJ2-3
D gene: TRBD1
clone size: .
CDR3 DNA: TGTGCCAGCAGCGTGGGGGACAGGGCCGCAGATACGCAGTATTTT
CDR3 protein: CASSVGDRAADTQYF

V gene: TRBV15
J gene: TRBJ1-5
D gene: .
clone size: many
CDR3 DNA: TGTGCCACCAGCGACCCGAATCAGCCCCAGCATTTT
CDR3 protein: CATSDPNQPQHF

V gene: TRBV5-1
J gene: TRBJ2-1
D gene: TRBD1
clone size: many
CDR3 DNA: TGCGCCAGCAGCCGCGACAGGGCAAGCCCCTACAATGAGCAGTTCTTC
CDR3 protein: CASSRDRASPYNEQFF

V gene: TRBV11-2
J gene: TRBJ2-5
D gene: .
clone size: .
CDR3 DNA: TGTGCCAGCAGCCCGACTGGAGCGGAAGAGACCCAGTACTTC
CDR3 protein: CASSPTGAEETQYF

V gene: TRBV10-3
J gene: TRBJ2-2
D gene: .
clone size: .
CDR3 DNA: TGTGCCATTTCCGGACGCGACACCGGGGAGCTGTTTTTT
CDR3 protein: CAISGRDTGELFF

V gene: TRBV10-3
J gene: TRBJ1-1
D gene: TRBD1
clone size: .
CDR3 DNA: TGTGCCATCAGTGTCGGACAGGGCGCTGAAGCTTTCTTT
CDR3 protein: CAISVGQGAEAFF

V gene: TRBV20-1
J gene: TRBJ2-7
D gene: TRBD2
clone size: .
CDR3 DNA: TGCAGTGCTAGCGGGGGGCTTAGCGGGGGCCACGAGCAGTACTTC
CDR3 protein: CSASGGLSGGHEQYF

V gene: TRBV11-1
J gene: TRBJ2-1
D gene: .
clone size: few
CDR3 DNA: TGTGCCTGCTCAGGGACTCCAAATTACAATGAGCAGTTCTTC
CDR3 protein: CACSGTPNYNEQFF

V gene: TRBV6-1
J gene: TRBJ1-1
D gene: .
clone size: .
CDR3 DNA: TGTGCCAGCAGTGAATGGCGCCAGAACATGAACACTGAAGCTTTCTTT
CDR3 protein: CASSEWRQNMNTEAFF

V gene: TRBV6-1
J gene: TRBJ2-2
D gene: .
clone size: many
CDR3 DNA: TGTGCCAGCATTCGGGACACCGGGGAGCTGTTTTTT
CDR3 protein: CASIRDTGELFF

V gene: TRBV5-1
J gene: TRBJ2-3
D gene: TRBD1
clone size: .
CDR3 DNA: TGCGCCAGCAGCTTGGCTGGACAGGGGCAACCAGATACGCAGTATTTT
CDR3 protein: CASSLAGQGQPDTQYF

V gene: TRBV28
J gene: TRBJ2-7
D gene: .
clone size: few
CDR3 DNA: TGTGCCAGCAGTTTTACGACAGACTACGAGCAGTACTTC
CDR3 protein: CASSFTTDYEQYF

V gene: TRBV12-3/TRBV12-4
J gene: TRBJ1-6
D gene: .
clone size: .
CDR3 DNA: TGTGCCAGCCGCCAAGGGGGGGCTAATTCACCCCTCCACTTT
CDR3 protein: CASRQGGANSPLHF

V gene: TRBV7-2
J gene: TRBJ2-2
D gene: TRBD2
clone size: few
CDR3 DNA: TGTGCCAGCAGCTTGGGACTAGCGGGGTCCACCGGGGAGCTGTTTTTT
CDR3 protein: CASSLGLAGSTGELFF

V gene: TRBV28
J gene: TRBJ1-1
D gene: .
clone size: few
CDR3 DNA: TGTGCCAGCAGTTTAAACAGGGCGGGGACTGAAGCTTTCTTT
CDR3 protein: CASSLNRAGTEAFF

V gene: TRBV7-9
J gene: TRBJ2-5
D gene: TRBD2
clone size: many
CDR3 DNA: TGTGCCAGCAGCTCGTTAGCGGGTCAAGAGACCCAGTACTTC
CDR3 protein: CASSSLAGQETQYF

V gene: TRBV12-3/TRBV12-4
J gene: TRBJ1-1
D gene: .
clone size: .
CDR3 DNA: TGTGCCAGCAGTAGAAGCGGACGGATTGAAGCTTTCTTT
CDR3 protein: CASSRSGRIEAFF

V gene: TRBV29-1
J gene: TRBJ1-4
D gene: .
clone size: many
CDR3 DNA: TGCAGCGTTGGGGGGCGGAGTGAAAAACTGTTTTTT
CDR3 protein: CSVGGRSEKLFF

V gene: TRBV5-5
J gene: TRBJ2-7
D gene: TRBD2
clone size: few
CDR3 DNA: TGTGCCAGCAGCTTGGCAGGACTAGTCGCCTACGAGCAGTACTTC
CDR3 protein: CASSLAGLVAYEQYF

V gene: TRBV11-2
J gene: TRBJ1-1
D gene: .
clone size: .
CDR3 DNA: TGTGCCAGCAGTCATGCGGCCCGACGGATTGAAGCTTTCTTT
CDR3 protein: CASSHAARRIEAFF

V gene: TRBV4-3
J gene: TRBJ2-1
D gene: TRBD2
clone size: many
CDR3 DNA: TGCGCCAGCAGCCAACATTTAGCGGGAGGGGCCTCCTACAATGAGCAGTTCTTC
CDR3 protein: CASSQHLAGGASYNEQFF

V gene: TRBV3-1
J gene: TRBJ2-5
D gene: TRBD2
clone size: few
CDR3 DNA: TGTGCCAGCAGCCAAGATGAGGGAGGGGTCCAGTACTTC
CDR3 protein: CASSQDEGGVQYF

V gene: TRBV11-2
J gene: TRBJ2-7
D gene: TRBD2
clone size: .
CDR3 DNA: TGTGCCAGCAGCTTAGAGGGTTTAGCGGGAGGCTCTACGCCGAGCTCCTACGAGCAGTACTTC
CDR3 protein: CASSLEGLAGGSTPSSYEQYF

V gene: TRBV12-3/TRBV12-4
J gene: TRBJ2-7
D gene: .
clone size: few
CDR3 DNA: TGTGCCAGCAGTACCAGGGTTTTCGAGCAGTACTTC
CDR3 protein: CASSTRVFEQYF

V gene: TRBV5-1
J gene: TRBJ2-1
D gene: .
clone size: few
CDR3 DNA: TGCGCCAGCAGCTTGGTTCCAGGGGACTTCAATGAGCAGTTCTTC
CDR3 protein: CASSLVPGDFNEQFF

V gene: TRBV7-7
J gene: TRBJ2-3
D gene: TRBD2
clone size: few
CDR3 DNA: TGTGCCAGCAGCATCTACGCGGGAGCAGATACGCAGTATTTT
CDR3 protein: CASSIYAGADTQYF

V gene: TRBV6-2/TRBV6-3
J gene: TRBJ1-6
D gene: .
clone size: .
CDR3 DNA: TGTGCCAGCAGTTACCCAGATTCACCCCTCCACTTT
CDR3 protein: CASSYPDSPLHF

V gene: TRBV9
J gene: TRBJ2-7
D gene: TRBD2
clone size: many
CDR3 DNA: TGTGCCAGCAGCCCGGGGCGGGAGTACTACGAGCAGTACTTC
CDR3 protein: CASSPGREYYEQYF

V gene: TRBV5-5
J gene: TRBJ2-3
D gene: .
clone size: once
CDR3 DNA: TGTGCCAGCAGCTTGTTGGATCGTCATACGCAGTATTTT
CDR3 protein: CASSLLDRHTQYF

V gene: TRBV27
J gene: TRBJ2-1
D gene: TRBD2
clone size: few
CDR3 DNA: TGTGCCAGCAGTTTATTGGCTAGCGGGGGGGCGGGTGAGCAGTTCTTC
CDR3 protein: CASSLLASGGAGEQFF

V gene: TRBV12-3/TRBV12-4
J gene: TRBJ1-1
D gene: .
clone size: many
CDR3 DNA: TGTGCCAGCAGTCCTGAGTTGAGGATCACTGAAGCTTTCTTT
CDR3 protein: CASSPELRITEAFF

V gene: TRBV29-1
J gene: TRBJ2-7
D gene: .
clone size: .
CDR3 DNA: TGCAGCGTCGTCGGCGAAGGACAACCACCGAGCTACGAGCAGTACTTC
CDR3 protein: CSVVGEGQPPSYEQYF

V gene: TRBV24-1
J gene: TRBJ2-5
D gene: TRBD1
clone size: .
CDR3 DNA: TGTGCCACCAGTGATTTAACAGGGGGCGCGGAGACCCAGTACTTC
CDR3 protein: CATSDLTGGAETQYF

V gene: TRBV12-3/TRBV12-4
J gene: TRBJ2-1
D gene: TRBD1
clone size: few
CDR3 DNA: TGTGCCAGCAGCCCGACAGGGGGCGTAATCAATGAGCAGTTCTTC
CDR3 protein: CASSPTGGVINEQFF

V gene: TRBV6-2/TRBV6-3
J gene: TRBJ1-2
D gene: .
clone size: .
CDR3 DNA: TGTGCCAGCAGTAACACCCGACTCCTTGGACGGGAACGTGGCTACACCTTC
CDR3 protein: CASSNTRLLGRERGYTF

V gene: TRBV10-3
J gene: TRBJ1-2
D gene: TRBD1
clone size: .
CDR3 DNA: TGTGCCATCAGTGAGTCGAAAGGACAGGGGGCGCGCGGCTACACCTTC
CDR3 protein: CAISESKGQGARGYTF

V gene: TRBV2
J gene: TRBJ1-5
D gene: .
clone size: few
CDR3 DNA: TGTGCCAGCAGTGAAGTAACAGGTCAGCCCCAGCATTTT
CDR3 protein: CASSEVTGQPQHF

V gene: TRBV5-5
J gene: TRBJ2-7
D gene: TRBD2
clone size: .
CDR3 DNA: TGTGCCAGCAGCTTGGGCCCTAGCGGAGGAGACTACGAGCAGTACTTC
CDR3 protein: CASSLGPSGGDYEQYF

V gene: TRBV11-2
J gene: TRBJ2-6
D gene: .
clone size: .
CDR3 DNA: TGTGCCAGCAGCGCAATTCGCGGAGCCTCTGGGGCCAACGTCCTGACTTTC
CDR3 protein: CASSAIRGASGANVLTF

V gene: TRBV14
J gene: TRBJ1-2
D gene: .
clone size: .
CDR3 DNA: TGTGCCAGCAGCCAAGAAACTCATGGGGGTTATGGCTACACCTTC
CDR3 protein: CASSQETHGGYGYTF

V gene: TRBV9
J gene: TRBJ2-5
D gene: .
clone size: few
CDR3 DNA: TGTGCCAGCAGCGTAGGGTCCGGACAGAAGATTCAAGAGACCCAGTACTTC
CDR3 protein: CASSVGSGQKIQETQYF

V gene: TRBV20-1
J gene: TRBJ2-7
D gene: TRBD2
clone size: .
CDR3 DNA: TGCAGTGCCCCCGTCGGGAGCGGGAGGGTCGAGCAGTACTTC
CDR3 protein: CSAPVGSGRVEQYF

V gene: TRBV6-1
J gene: TRBJ1-1
D gene: .
clone size: many
CDR3 DNA: TGTGCCAGCAGCCCCGCGGTGAACACTGAAGCTTTCTTT
CDR3 protein: CASSPAVNTEAFF

V gene: TRBV3-1
J gene: TRBJ2-1
D gene: .
clone size: .
CDR3 DNA: TGTGCCAGCAGCCAGGGGGAGTCCAGATCCTACAATGAGCAGTTCTTC
CDR3 protein: CASSQGESRSYNEQFF

V gene: TRBV9
J gene: TRBJ2-1
D gene: .
clone size: .
CDR3 DNA: TGTGCCAGCAGCCCCGCGCCCGCGACTTACAATGAGCAGTTCTTC
CDR3 protein: CASSPAPATYNEQFF

V gene: TRBV7-9
J gene: TRBJ2-7
D gene: .
clone size: .
CDR3 DNA: TGTGCCAGCAGCCCCCTTCCCCACGAGCAGTACTTC
CDR3 protein: CASSPLPHEQYF